Listed here are 13 T cell receptor beta chains from one sample, sequenced in a study of blood T cell repertoires in COVID-19. Data came from immunoSEQ multiplex PCR; TCRdb stores just in-frame clones and leaves some out. The sample lists about 77,000 clones; 73% were seen once. The source material was peripheral blood. These receptors were collected from a man aged 55-75 years with acute or convalescent COVID-19.

The V and J genes are TRBV2 and TRBJ2-7; TRBD2 aligns across 8 bases. V dropped 0 bases and J dropped 2; count of bases not matched to a gene: 9. CDR1 and CDR2 from the germline V gene are SNHLY and FYNNEI. CDR3 length: 17 residues. The CDR3 loop is CASSEAVASGGPYEQYV. In DNA form, the CDR3 reads TGTGCCAGCAGTGAAGCCGTGGCCAGCGGGGGACCCTACGAGCAGTACGTC.

This clone was counted a few times. The chain carries TRBV11-2 and TRBJ2-2; D may be TRBD1 (5 bases). Germline V CDR1 and CDR2: SGHAT, FQNNGV. CDR3 length equals 15 residues. Trimming took off 0 bases at V and 4 bases at J, with 9 bases between the two ends. The CDR3 loop is CASSLEPGPTGELFF. CDR3 nucleotides: TGTGCCAGCAGCTTAGAGCCAGGGCCCACCGGGGAGCTGTTTTTT.

The rearrangement uses TRBV27 and TRBJ2-7; tentative D call: TRBD1 (6 bases). Trimming left V 0 bases short and J 4 bases short, with 7 bases between. The CDR3 runs to 13 residues. Germline CDR1 is MNHEY and CDR2 is SMNVEV (reference sequence). The CDR3 protein is CASSLSTGYEQYF. In DNA form, the CDR3 reads TGTGCCAGCAGTTTATCAACAGGGTACGAGCAGTACTTC.

This clone was recorded once. The J gene is TRBJ2-2, the V gene TRBV11-1; 10 bases fit TRBD2. Trimming at V came to 5 bases and at J to 7 bases, leaving 7 bases not matched to a gene. CDR1 and CDR2 (germline): SGHAT, FQDESV (reference sequence). This CDR3 is built from 15 residues. Written as DNA, the CDR3 is TGTGCCAGCAGCCAAGGGACTAGCGTCGACGGGGAGCTGTTTTTT. Its protein product is CASSQGTSVDGELFF.

This clone was counted once. The gene calls are TRBV3-1 (or the pseudogene TRBV3-2) and TRBJ2-7; D is perhaps TRBD1 (6 bases). CDR3 length equals 12 residues. CDR1 is LGHDT, CDR2 YNNKEL, per germline (reference sequence). Trimming took off 6 bases at V and 6 bases at J, with 12 bases between the two ends. CDR3 bases: TGTGCCAGCAGATTACAGGGCGGCGAGCAGTACTTC. This encodes CASRLQGGEQYF.

This chain joins TRBV10-3 and TRBJ2-2; D is possibly TRBD1 (7 bases). This CDR3 comprises 17 residues. Trimming removed 6 bases from V and 4 bases from J, with 21 bases in between. CDR1 and CDR2 from the germline V gene are ENHRY and SYGVKD. The CDR3, as DNA: TGTGCCATCAGCTTGGAGGGGGCGCGACCAGGCACCGGGGAGCTGTTTTTT. It translates to CAISLEGARPGTGELFF.

The chain recombines TRBV7-2 with TRBJ2-5; D is perhaps TRBD2 (5 bases). CDR3 size: 14 residues. Trimming took 1 base from V and 5 from J, leaving 11 bases between them. CDR1 and CDR2 (germline): SGHTA, FQGNSA. The CDR3, as DNA: TGTGCCAGCAGCTTAGTGGGAGACGGGGAGACCCAGTACTTC. Encoded protein: CASSLVGDGETQYF.

The chain recombines TRBV6-5 with TRBJ1-2, with TRBD1 as a possible D gene (5 bases). The germline gives CDR1 MNHEY, CDR2 SVGAGI. The CDR3 runs 12 residues. V was shortened by 2 bases and J by 6 bases, with 7 bases between the two germline ends. For the CDR3, the DNA is TGTGCCAGCAGTTACGGCAGGGATGGCTACACCTTC. This gives the protein CASSYGRDGYTF.

This chain connects TRBV7-3 to TRBJ2-1; 9 nucleotides align to TRBD2. This CDR3 is built from 14 residues. J lost 11 bases, V lost 2 bases, and 7 bases had no gene match. Germline V lookup: CDR1 SGHTA, CDR2 FQGTGA. The CDR3 protein is CASSLLAGTGKQFF. The CDR3 region has the DNA TGTGCCAGCAGCTTACTAGCGGGGACCGGAAAGCAGTTCTTC.

This clone was seen repeatedly, ten times or more. The chain carries TRBV7-3 and TRBJ2-2, with 9 bases fitting TRBD1. The CDR3 loop spans 15 amino acids. Germline V gene data show CDR1 as SGHTA and CDR2 as FQGTGA. J lost 6 bases, V lost 0 bases, and 2 bases had no gene match. The CDR3 region has the DNA TGTGCCAGCAGCTTAACGACAGGGGGTTCCGGGGAGCTGTTTTTT. Its protein product is CASSLTTGGSGELFF.

This clone was observed a few times. The chain couples TRBV28 to TRBJ1-5; D is perhaps TRBD1 (6 bases). The CDR3 spans 14 residues. Trimming shortened V by 6 bases and J by 4 bases, and 13 bases separated the two germline ends. The germline V gene encodes CDR1 MDHEN and CDR2 SYDVKM. The CDR3 coding sequence is TGTGCCAGCAGACTCGGGGGGCCTAATCAGCCCCAGCATTTT. Translated: CASRLGGPNQPQHF.

Only a few counts were recorded for this clone. The chain is built from TRBV11-2 and TRBJ2-7; 10 positions match TRBD1. Per germline, CDR1 SGHAT and CDR2 FQNNGV. There are 18 residues in the CDR3. The J segment lost 1 base and the V segment lost 3 bases, leaving 12 bases of the junction unmatched. CDR3: CASSFGTGEPNWSYEQYF. The CDR3 DNA reads as TGTGCCAGCAGCTTTGGGACAGGGGAGCCCAATTGGTCCTACGAGCAGTACTTC.

This chain links TRBV24-1 with TRBJ2-7, with a weak D call TRBD1 (6 bases). V dropped 4 bases and J dropped 5 bases, with 17 bases sitting between them. Germline V CDR1 and CDR2: KGHDR, SFDVKD. The CDR3 is 15 residues long. CDR3 nucleotide sequence: TGTGCCACCAGTGACGTCTCCCGGGACAACCACGAGCAGTACTTC. Protein product: CATSDVSRDNHEQYF.